This T cell receptor (beta chain) was sequenced for a study of neurological immune-mediated disorders (dated by TCRdb to between 2018 and 2021). A note on the overall study: The study compared peripheral blood TCR-beta repertoires of HTLV-I-associated myelopathy (HAM/TSP) patients, multiple sclerosis patients and healthy controls using UMI-based sequencing. The roughly 110 TCR-beta libraries covered PBMC samples along with longitudinal samples, technical triplicates, and paired sorted CD4+ and CD8+ T-cell subsets. Longitudinal HAM/TSP donors and healthy donors each had 3 time-points at intervals of about 3-40 months. The cohort included some 66 subjects: roughly 15 with HAM/TSP, about 34 with multiple sclerosis, and roughly 20 healthy controls. Overall results and qualifications from the work: TCR clonal expansion was highest in HAM/TSP patients and lowest in MS patients, with MS patients falling below even healthy controls. No identical CDR3 amino acid sequences were found to be shared among expanded clones across subjects, suggesting that TCR-beta repertoires were private in all groups.

cDNA was synthesized by template-switch 5'RACE using a primer with a 10-nucleotide random unique molecular identifier that tagged each TCR transcript. Every sequencing run yielded over 200 million TCR-beta sequences covering 15-18 subjects. The RNeasy kit was used for extraction of total RNA. The KAPA Real-time Library Amplification kit was used to amplify TCR-beta VDJ regions with primers for the TCR constant region and the 5'RACE anchor. Sample indexes and Illumina adaptors were added in a first PCR, after which library yield was increased in a second PCR. The roughly 650 bp TCR product was size-selected on a 2% E-gel SizeSelection system after Ampure bead purification. Before pooling, library quality was checked on a Bioanalyzer, concentration was measured with Qubit, and libraries were quantified with the Kapa Library Quantification kit. An Illumina HiSeq 2500 sequenced the libraries paired-end 2 x 150 bp. To increase sequence diversity, about 25-31% phiX was spiked into each library pool. The published analysis was carried out like this. The quality-filtered reads were processed with the UMI-based MiGEC pipeline, whose error correction step removed more than 85% of the raw TCR sequences. IMGT germline references were used for alignment of VDJ genes, and clonotypes were defined by a unique CDR3 amino acid sequence together with V-J genes. Clonal expansion, Shannon diversity and CDR3 relatedness were evaluated with VDJtools (CalcPairwiseDistances, ClusterSamples), while phylogenetic trees were built in CLCbio workbench. A clone was classed as expanded if it had 8 or more unique UMIs, a cutoff based on coefficient-of-variation modelling across technical triplicates. In-frame beta chains were kept once TCRdb had trimmed the public reads at Q25 with fastp and called clones with MiXCR. Each CDR3 protein gets just one entry, which takes the most common genes and DNA from the rows behind it. TCRdb, not the original authors, processed these V and J calls. For this sample there are over 55,000 distinct CDR3 sequences; about 8.9% appear just once. Clones ranked in the top ten supply about 12% of the sample.

This clonotype was counted ten times or more. What antigen it recognizes has not been identified. No base-level quality is on record; no much larger clone is a single base apart. The sample's time point label, decoded: longitudinal time-point 2. The healthy controls were volunteers from blood banks in Maryland, USA. For unsorted PBMC libraries, 2 million PBMCs were used after storage in RNAlater at -80 degrees C until RNA extraction. Peripheral blood underwent Ficoll-Hypaque density gradient centrifugation to isolate PBMCs, which were then cryopreserved in liquid nitrogen. The origin of this receptor is a young man in good health. What was sequenced was PBMCs.

The DNA reads as follows: TGTGCCAGCAGCCAAGATCTAACTGCGCTGAAGGGACTAGCGGGCAAAGAGACCCAGTACTTC. This yields the protein CASSQDLTALKGLAGKETQYF. This sequence uses TRBV4-2 and TRBJ2-5; 12 bases in between match TRBD2. Compared with germline, V lacks 0 bases and J lacks 3 bases; bases without a gene match: 17. The CDR3 spans 21 residues, from the cysteine through the phenylalanine. Only the CDR3 part of the read is kept: 63 bases, read in frame from the first base. The germline V gene yields LGHNA for CDR1 and YNFKEQ for CDR2.